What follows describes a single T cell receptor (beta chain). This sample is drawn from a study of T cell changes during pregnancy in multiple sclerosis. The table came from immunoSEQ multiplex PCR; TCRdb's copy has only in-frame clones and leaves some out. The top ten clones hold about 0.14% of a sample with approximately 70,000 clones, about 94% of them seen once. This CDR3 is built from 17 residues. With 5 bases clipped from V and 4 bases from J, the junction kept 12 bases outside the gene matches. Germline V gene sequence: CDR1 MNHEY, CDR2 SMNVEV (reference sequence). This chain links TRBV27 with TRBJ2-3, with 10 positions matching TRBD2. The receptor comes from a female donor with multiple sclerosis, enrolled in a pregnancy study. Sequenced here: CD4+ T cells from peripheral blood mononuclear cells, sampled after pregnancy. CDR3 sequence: CASSLLISSGSSDTQYF. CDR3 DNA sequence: TGTGCCAGCAGTCTCCTGATATCTAGCGGGAGTTCAGATACGCAGTATTTT.